Each of the 27 T cell receptor beta chains below was sequenced from the same sample in a study of shared clonotypes between healthy human individuals. Libraries were prepared by immunoSEQ multiplex PCR; TCRdb keeps only in-frame clonotypes and omits some of them. Among approximately 1,000,000 clones listed, roughly 77% were seen once. The sequencing sample was made of memory CD4+ T cells from PBMCs. Stated subset: CD45RA-negative fraction. These receptors came from a man aged 18 to 29 in good health. Some clones in this sample may be carry-over from other donors' samples.

As to this clone: A read error is possible here, since a much larger clone lies one base away. This specimen includes other DNA sequences encoding the same CDR3. V usage is TRBV2 and J usage is TRBJ1-1, with D hard to call. The CDR3 consists of 13 residues. Germline V lookup: CDR1 SNHLY, CDR2 FYNNEI. Trimming pared 7 bases from V and 11 bases from J, leaving 20 bases between. The CDR3 nucleotides are TGTGCCAGCACCTCATGGAGAACAGAAAAGGCTTTCTTT. As protein: CASTSWRTEKAFF.

The rearrangement uses TRBV5-1 and TRBJ2-2; TRBD2 agrees at 10 bases. Germline V gene lookup returns CDR1 SGHRS and CDR2 YFSETQ. The CDR3 spans 16 residues. J was trimmed by 6 bases and V by 2 bases; bases with no gene match: 7. Here the CDR3 DNA reads TGCGCCAGCAGCTTAGAGGCTAGCGGGAGAGCCGGGGAGCTGTTTTTT. Translated: CASSLEASGRAGELFF. The full variable domain, its missing parts supplied by reference TRBV5-1 and TRBJ2-2, is KAGVTQTPRYLIKTRGQQVTLSCSPISGHRSVSWYQQTPGQGLQFLFEYFSETQRNKGNFPGRFSGRQFSNSRSEMNVSTLELGDSALYLCASSLEASGRAGELFFGEGSRLTVL.

This chain joins TRBV25-1 and TRBJ2-3; tentatively, D is TRBD1 (7 bases). Trimming shortened V by 3 bases and J by 3 bases, and 13 bases separated the two germline ends. Germline CDR1 and CDR2: MGHDK and SYGVNS. The CDR3 has 15 residues. The CDR3: CASSDVQGRTDTQYF. The CDR3 DNA follows: TGTGCCAGCAGTGACGTACAGGGGAGGACAGATACGCAGTATTTT.

The V call is TRBV6-5, the J call TRBJ2-1; the D is unclear. Germline CDR1 and CDR2: MNHEY and SVGAGI. CDR3 length: 15 amino acids. Trimming shortened V by 6 bases and J by 10 bases, and 22 bases separated the two germline ends. The CDR3, as DNA: TGTGCCAGCAGGCCCGAAGGCAGTGCTATTCGGGAGCAGTTCTTC. Its protein is CASRPEGSAIREQFF.

The J gene is TRBJ1-1, the V gene TRBV9, with TRBD1 identical over 10 bases. Germline V gives CDR1 SGDLS, CDR2 YYNGEE. This CDR3 is built from 15 residues. Unmatched junction bases numbered 6, after V lost 4 bases and J lost 3 bases. The chain's CDR3 is CASSPGTGVHTEAFF. The CDR3 DNA follows: TGTGCCAGCAGCCCCGGGACAGGGGTCCACACTGAAGCTTTCTTT.

This rearrangement joins TRBV27 to TRBJ2-7; the match to TRBD1 covers 7 bases. The CDR3 has 15 amino acids. Germline V gene lookup returns CDR1 MNHEY and CDR2 SMNVEV (reference sequence). Trimming at V came to 7 bases and at J to 2 bases, leaving 11 bases not matched to a gene. CDR3 region: CASTPQRDSTYEQYF. The CDR3 nucleotides are TGTGCCAGCACCCCCCAGAGGGACAGCACCTACGAGCAGTACTTC.

This clone was seen a few times. This rearrangement joins TRBV21-1 to TRBJ2-7. TRBV21-1 is a known pseudogene. The CDR3 is made up of 10 amino acids. The CDR3 coding sequence is TGTGCCAGCAGCGCCCGCGAGCAGTACTTC. It codes for CASSAREQYF.

The rearrangement uses TRBV4-1 and TRBJ1-1; D is perhaps TRBD1 (5 bases). The CDR3 length is 13 residues. Between the trimmed V and J ends, which lost 6 bases and 1 base, there was a span of 9 bases. Germline CDR1 MGHRA, CDR2 YSYEKL. The chain's CDR3 is CASRSGPNTEAFF. CDR3 DNA: TGCGCCAGCAGGTCGGGGCCGAACACTGAAGCTTTCTTT.

Only a few counts were recorded for this clone. The chain recombines TRBV19 with TRBJ1-2; D gene ambiguous. The CDR3 consists of 14 residues. Germline lookup yields CDR1 LNHDA and CDR2 SQIVND (reference sequence). Trimming shortened V by 0 bases and J by 7 bases, and 12 bases separated the two germline ends. CDR3 in DNA: TGTGCCAGTAGTATAGATCTTGGGCTACGTGGCTACACCTTC. This codes for CASSIDLGLRGYTF.

This clone has more than one count but fewer than ten. CDR3 nucleotides: TGTGCCAGCTCACCACCGGGAGGGAGGACTGAGCAGTTCTTC. It is translated as CASSPPGGRTEQFF. V and J are TRBV18 and TRBJ2-1; 7 bases agree with TRBD2. V lost 0 bases and J lost 9; bases outside the gene matches: 5. The germline V gene has CDR1 KGHSH and CDR2 LQKENI. The CDR3 extends over 14 amino acids.

The table lists this clone with a few counts. The chain recombines TRBV7-2 with TRBJ1-5; D perhaps matches TRBD1 (6 bases). The CDR3 is 14 residues long. V was cut by 6 bases and J by 6 bases, with 15 bases left in between. From germline, CDR1 is SGHTA and CDR2 FQGNSA. The CDR3 reads CASSPTGLSQPQHF. The CDR3 DNA reads TGTGCCAGCAGTCCTACAGGGCTGAGTCAGCCCCAGCATTTT.

J is TRBJ2-3 and V is TRBV5-1, with D tentatively TRBD1 or TRBD2 (6 bases each). V lost 0 bases and J 1 base, leaving 12 bases between the germline ends. The length of the CDR3 is 16 residues. Germline V CDR1 and CDR2: SGHRS, YFSETQ. In nucleotides, the CDR3 is TGCGCCAGCAGCTTGGCCCCGGGGGCCGGCACAGATACGCAGTATTTT. Translation: CASSLAPGAGTDTQYF.

The chain employs TRBV19 and TRBJ2-2; TRBD2 aligns across 14 bases. CDR3 length equals 17 residues. The V segment lost 8 bases and the J segment 0 bases; nucleotides outside the gene matches: 5. The germline CDR1 and CDR2 sequences are LNHDA and SQIVND (reference sequence). The CDR3 spells CASRGLAGVSNTGELFF. In DNA form, the CDR3 reads TGTGCCAGTCGGGGACTAGCGGGAGTCTCGAACACCGGGGAGCTGTTTTTT.

The chain joins TRBV25-1 to TRBJ2-1; the match to TRBD2 covers 8 bases. The CDR3 is 16 amino acids. Unmatched junction bases numbered 6, after V lost 2 bases and J lost 3 bases. Germline CDR1 and CDR2: MGHDK and SYGVNS. The CDR3 bases are TGTGCCAGCAGTGAAAGCAGCGGGAGAGACTACAATGAGCAGTTCTTC. Amino acids: CASSESSGRDYNEQFF.

CDR3 region: CASSPRDRRTRVAQHF. DNA for the CDR3: TGTGCCAGCAGTCCCCGGGACAGGAGGACCCGTGTAGCCCAGCATTTT. The J gene is TRBJ1-5, the V gene TRBV28; 8 bases map to TRBD1. Germline V gives CDR1 MDHEN, CDR2 SYDVKM. This CDR3 is built from 16 residues. V lost 5 bases, J lost 11 bases, and 17 bases stayed unmatched.

The rearrangement joins TRBV9 to TRBJ2-1; D is undetermined. Trimming left V 7 bases short and J 0 bases short, with 8 bases between. The CDR3 sequence is 13 residues long. The germline CDR1 and CDR2 sequences are SGDLS and YYNGEE. CDR3 sequence: CASAGVSYNEQFF. The CDR3 region has the DNA TGTGCCAGCGCAGGAGTCTCCTACAATGAGCAGTTCTTC.

The rearrangement links TRBV7-2 to TRBJ2-7; perhaps TRBD1 as D (6 bases). Germline CDR1 and CDR2: SGHTA and FQGNSA. The CDR3 has 12 residues. Trimming took 5 bases from V and 7 from J, leaving 12 bases between them. CDR3 residues: CASSTQRGEQYF. The CDR3 bases are TGTGCCAGCAGCACCCAGAGGGGGGAGCAGTACTTC.

This clone came up a few times. The chain carries TRBV27 and TRBJ2-3; D may match TRBD1 or TRBD2 (6 bases each). CDR1 is MNHEY, CDR2 SMNVEV, per germline (reference sequence). The CDR3 extends over 14 amino acids. Trimming took off 3 bases at V and 4 bases at J, with 11 bases between the two ends. CDR3 region: CASSFSGEADTQYF. The CDR3 DNA follows: TGTGCCAGCAGTTTTTCAGGGGAGGCAGATACGCAGTATTTT.

This rearrangement joins TRBV11-2 to TRBJ1-4; D not resolved. The CDR3 sequence is 15 residues long. Germline CDR1 is SGHAT and CDR2 is FQNNGV. Trimming stripped 3 bases from V and 0 bases from J, with 8 bases between. The CDR3 DNA reads TGTGCCAGCAGCTTCGGGTCTACAACTAATGAAAAACTGTTTTTT. Translated, it gives CASSFGSTTNEKLFF.

The chain employs TRBV5-1 and TRBJ2-2; 7 positions match TRBD2. Trimming removed 4 bases from V and 6 bases from J; junction bases left unmatched: 18. Germline CDR1 and CDR2: SGHRS and YFSETQ. This CDR3 is built from 18 residues. The CDR3 nucleotides read TGCGCCAGCAGCGCCTTATTGGGGGAGGGCCGAGGTGCCGGGGAGCTGTTTTTT. Its translation: CASSALLGEGRGAGELFF.

This clone has more than one count but fewer than ten. The V call is TRBV2, the J call TRBJ1-4; D may be TRBD1 (6 bases). CDR1 is SNHLY, CDR2 FYNNEI, per germline. CDR3 size: 15 residues. Trimming stripped 0 bases from V and 5 bases from J, with 10 bases between. CDR3 loop: CASSEAQGSNEKLFF. The CDR3 bases are TGTGCCAGCAGTGAAGCTCAGGGGTCAAATGAAAAACTGTTTTTT. The complete variable domain, with remaining parts taken from reference TRBV2 and TRBJ1-4, reads EPEVTQTPSHQVTQMGQEVILRCVPISNHLYFYWYRQILGQKVEFLVSFYNNEISEKSEIFDDQFSVERPDGSNFTLKIRSTKLEDSAMYFCASSEAQGSNEKLFFGSGTQLSVL.

The rearrangement links TRBV6-5 to TRBJ2-7, with TRBD2 identical over 8 bases. V lost 7 bases, J lost 0 bases, and 2 bases stayed unmatched. The CDR3 is 13 residues long. Per germline, CDR1 MNHEY and CDR2 SVGAGI. The CDR3 sequence is CASTGGASYEQYF. The CDR3 DNA reads TGTGCCAGCACCGGGGGGGCCTCCTACGAGCAGTACTTC.

The chain has TRBV28 and TRBJ2-3; D not certain. Trimming removed 5 bases from V and 0 bases from J, with 12 bases in between. This CDR3 is 15 amino acids long. Per the germline V gene, CDR1 is MDHEN and CDR2 is SYDVKM. The CDR3 bases are TGTGCCAGCAGTACGATCATGACTAGCACAGATACGCAGTATTTT. Encoded protein: CASSTIMTSTDTQYF.

The chain joins TRBV5-6 to TRBJ2-3, with TRBD2 identical over 12 bases. Trimming cost V 3 bases and J 1 base; bases outside gene matches: 12. The length of the CDR3 is 19 residues. Germline V gene data show CDR1 as SGHDT and CDR2 as YYEEEE. For the CDR3, the DNA is TGTGCCAGCAGCTCGAGGACTAGCGGGACTATGAGAGGCACAGATACGCAGTATTTT. Its protein is CASSSRTSGTMRGTDTQYF.

The chain is built from TRBV5-1 and TRBJ2-7, with D possibly being TRBD1 or TRBD2 (5 bases each). Trimming shortened V by 3 bases and J by 0 bases, and 19 bases separated the two germline ends. The CDR3 extends over 17 amino acids. Germline values: CDR1 SGHRS, CDR2 YFSETQ. CDR3 in amino acids: CASSSSGGTGDSYEQYF. The CDR3 DNA reads TGCGCCAGCAGCTCTTCGGGTGGGACCGGGGACTCCTACGAGCAGTACTTC.

This clone turned up a few times. The chain has TRBV7-2 and TRBJ1-1, with D possibly TRBD1 on 5 matching bases. The CDR3 length is 13 residues. Germline CDR1 reads SGHTA; CDR2 reads FQGNSA. Deletions cut 0 bases from V and 11 bases from J, with 13 bases between. CDR3 sequence: CASSLATRQRAFF. CDR3 nucleotides: TGTGCCAGCAGCTTAGCTACACGACAGAGGGCTTTCTTT.

The V and J genes are TRBV27 and TRBJ2-1; no reliable D call. CDR3 length equals 13 residues. Looked up from germline, CDR1 is MNHEY and CDR2 is SMNVEV (reference sequence). The V gene lost 5 bases and the J gene lost 9 bases, with 14 bases spanning the gap. CDR3 DNA sequence: TGTGCCAGCAGTCCCATTTTGGGGTCTGAGCAGTTCTTC. Amino acid sequence: CASSPILGSEQFF.